Presented here are 29 T cell receptor beta chains from one specimen sequenced in a study of CD8+CD57+ T cells in acquired aplastic anemia. CDR3 and TCR beta VDJ profiling relied on a genomic DNA template. TCRdb processed the reads anew with MiXCR; each CDR3 protein has one entry. The repertoire has 40,000 to 45,000 distinct CDR3 sequences, about two thirds of them found once; the top ten carry 20% to 25%. Sequencing input: sorted CD4+, CD8+, or CD8+CD57+ T cells (not recorded which) from PBMCs. These receptor sequences come from a human donor in good health, serving as a control.

This clonotype is classed as medium-sized. The J gene is TRBJ2-5, the V gene TRBV7-2, with TRBD2 matching 9 bases. The V gene end was trimmed by 6 bases and the J gene end by 5 bases; junction bases not matched to a gene: 7. The CDR3 is 14 residues long. Germline V gene lookup returns CDR1 SGHTA and CDR2 FQGNSA. CDR3 region: CASRPSGVFETQYF. CDR3 in DNA: TGTGCCAGCAGACCTAGCGGGGTGTTTGAGACCCAGTACTTC.

The rearrangement uses TRBV29-1 and TRBJ1-2; TRBD1 agrees at 9 bases. Germline V gives CDR1 SQVTM, CDR2 ANQGSEA. This CDR3 comprises 13 residues. V shed 3 bases and J 7 bases; nucleotides not matched to a gene: 6. The CDR3 is CSVEEQGAGGYTF. The CDR3 DNA reads TGCAGCGTTGAGGAACAGGGGGCCGGTGGCTACACCTTC.

The chain employs TRBV7-6 and TRBJ2-1; D is unresolved. Germline lookup yields CDR1 SGHVS and CDR2 FNYEAQ. V lost 4 bases to trimming and J lost 6 bases, with 7 bases between them. This CDR3 comprises 12 residues. The CDR3 sequence: CASSSTPNEQFF. CDR3 coding DNA: TGTGCCAGCAGCTCCACGCCCAATGAGCAGTTCTTC.

The rearrangement joins TRBV7-9 to TRBJ1-5; D remains ambiguous. In germline, CDR1 is SEHNR, CDR2 FQNEAQ (reference sequence). Trimming stripped 4 bases from V and 4 bases from J, with 14 bases between. The CDR3 covers 15 residues. Here the CDR3 DNA reads TGTGCCAGCAGCTGGGGTGGCTCTGGGAATCAGCCCCAGCATTTT. This sequence encodes CASSWGGSGNQPQHF.

CDR3 in amino acids: CASSEDPRSDTQYF. The CDR3 nucleotides are TGTGCCAGCAGCGAGGACCCTCGGTCAGATACGCAGTATTTT. The chain links TRBV7-8 to TRBJ2-3, with D uncertain. This CDR3 has 14 amino acids. The germline gives CDR1 SGHVS, CDR2 FQNEAQ. V lost 5 bases and J 4 bases, leaving 13 bases between the germline ends.

This clonotype was found once. The rearrangement uses TRBV7-6 and TRBJ2-7; 12 bases are shared with TRBD1. Germline loops: CDR1 SGHVS, CDR2 FNYEAQ. Trimming took 4 bases from V and 5 from J; bases not matched to a gene: 6. The CDR3 loop spans 15 amino acids. The CDR3 region is CASSSGQGAGNEQYF. The CDR3 region has the DNA TGTGCCAGCAGCTCGGGACAGGGGGCTGGCAACGAGCAGTACTTC.

The chain uses TRBV15 and TRBJ2-5; 7 nucleotides align to TRBD2. CDR1 is LNHNV, CDR2 YYDKDF, per germline (reference sequence). The CDR3 totals 14 residues. Unmatched junction bases numbered 8, after V lost 6 bases and J lost 4 bases. CDR3 residues: CATSSAGAGETQYF. CDR3 bases: TGTGCCACCAGTTCCGCGGGAGCGGGAGAGACCCAGTACTTC.

This clonotype was recorded many times. This chain links TRBV19 with TRBJ1-2; 7 nucleotides line up with TRBD1. CDR3 length: 16 residues. CDR1 LNHDA and CDR2 SQIVND come from the germline V gene (reference sequence). The V segment lost 5 bases and the J segment 8 bases; nucleotides outside the gene matches: 17. The CDR3 is CASSPEGDSVAGGYTF. The CDR3 DNA reads TGTGCCAGTAGTCCCGAGGGGGACAGCGTCGCGGGAGGCTACACCTTC.

Turning to this clonotype: Compared with germline, one end of the junction differs, possibly owing to a read error. This chain uses TRBV20-1 with TRBJ1-1; unclear D gene. The CDR3 runs 18 residues. The germline CDR1 and CDR2 sequences are DFQATT and SNEGSKA (reference sequence). CDR3 residues: CSATALRQGLPVNTETFF. CDR3 DNA sequence: TGCAGTGCTACCGCCCTACGGCAAGGGCTTCCTGTCAACACTGAAACTTTCTTT.

CDR3 sequence (DNA): TGTGCCAGCAGCGTAGGTAGGCCGGGGATGGGCTACACCTTC. Translating gives CASSVGRPGMGYTF. V and J are TRBV7-6 and TRBJ1-2; D unclear. V was pared by 5 bases and J by 8 bases, with 18 bases between. This CDR3 has 14 amino acids. CDR1 is SGHVS, CDR2 FNYEAQ, per germline.

The chain uses TRBV19 and TRBJ1-2; the D gene is possibly TRBD1 (5 bases). Trimming shortened V by 9 bases and J by 4 bases, and 21 bases separated the two germline ends. CDR1 and CDR2 (germline): LNHDA, SQIVND (reference sequence). The CDR3 loop spans 15 amino acids. The CDR3 nucleotides are TGTGCCAGCAGCCAAGCCCTGGGGCAGGCCTATGGCTACACCTTC. Translated: CASSQALGQAYGYTF. Drawing the rest from reference TRBV19 and TRBJ1-2, the complete variable domain is DGGITQSPKYLFRKEGQNVTLSCEQNLNHDAMYWYRQDPGQGLRLIYYSQIVNDFQKGDIAEGYSVSREKKESFPLTVTSAQKNPTAFYLCASSQALGQAYGYTFGSGTRLTVV.

V usage is TRBV11-3 and J usage is TRBJ1-2; 10 nucleotides line up with TRBD1. CDR3 length: 15 residues. Losses at the gene ends were 4 bases for V and 3 bases for J; bases not matched to a gene: 5. Germline V gene sequence: CDR1 SGHNT, CDR2 YENEEA. DNA of the CDR3: TGTGCCAGCAGCTCCCTTGGACAGGGGGACTATGGCTACACCTTC. It encodes CASSSLGQGDYGYTF.

CDR3 residues: CASSQGQDSYEQYF. CDR3 in DNA: TGCGCCAGCAGCCAGGGTCAGGACTCCTACGAGCAGTACTTC. J is TRBJ2-7 and V is TRBV5-1, with a weak D call TRBD1 (5 bases). Trimming took off 4 bases at V and 0 bases at J, with 11 bases between the two ends. The germline V gene encodes CDR1 SGHRS and CDR2 YFSETQ. The CDR3 runs to 14 residues.

The chain joins TRBV24-1 to TRBJ2-3; maybe TRBD1 (6 bases). The J call may not be correct, given that the DNA end is closer to TRBJ1-5. This CDR3 spans 15 amino acids. The germline V gene encodes CDR1 KGHDR and CDR2 SFDVKD. The CDR3 loop is CATSASGGAKDTQHF. CDR3 coding DNA: TGTGCCACCAGTGCTAGCGGGGGGGCCAAAGATACGCAGCATTTT.

This chain joins TRBV10-3 and TRBJ1-2; the D is unclear. The length of the CDR3 is 13 residues. The ends were cut back, 3 bases at V and 6 bases at J, with 11 bases in the middle. Looked up from germline, CDR1 is ENHRY and CDR2 is SYGVKD. CDR3 in DNA: TGTGCCATCAGTGATCAAGGACGTCATGGCTACACCTTC. Translated, it gives CAISDQGRHGYTF.

The V and J genes are TRBV7-9 and TRBJ1-6; the D gene is possibly TRBD1 (6 bases). V gave up 1 base and J gave up 13 bases, with 11 bases separating them. CDR3 length: 13 amino acids. Germline CDR1 reads SEHNR; CDR2 reads FQNEAQ (reference sequence). Here the CDR3 reads CASSLEGDAPLHF. The DNA of the CDR3 is TGTGCCAGCAGCTTAGAGGGGGACGCGCCCCTCCACTTT.

The chain's CDR3 is CASSSVGSGVVGYF. CDR3 bases: TGTGCCAGCAGCTCAGTAGGTAGCGGGGTCGTCGGGTACTTC. This chain connects TRBV7-8 to TRBJ2-7; 8 positions match TRBD2. The V segment lost 4 bases and the J segment 12 bases; nucleotides outside the gene matches: 14. The CDR3 sequence is 14 residues long. Germline CDR1 reads SGHVS; CDR2 reads FQNEAQ.

The rearrangement uses TRBV24-1 and TRBJ2-3, with 8 bases identical to TRBD1. Per the germline V gene, CDR1 is KGHDR and CDR2 is SFDVKD. The CDR3 consists of 15 residues. Losses at the gene ends were 5 bases for V and 4 bases for J; bases not matched to a gene: 7. CDR3: CATSVRTGNADTQYF. Written as DNA, the CDR3 is TGTGCCACCAGTGTAAGGACAGGGAACGCAGATACGCAGTATTTT.

This clonotype was recorded a few times. The chain combines TRBV19 with TRBJ1-2, with 7 nucleotides matching TRBD1. V shed 4 bases and J 0 bases; nucleotides not matched to a gene: 5. This CDR3 contains 15 residues. Germline CDR1 is LNHDA and CDR2 is SQIVND (reference sequence). The chain's CDR3 is CASSRPGQTNYGYTF. In DNA form, the CDR3 reads TGTGCCAGTAGTAGGCCGGGACAGACTAACTATGGCTACACCTTC.

V is TRBV19 and J is TRBJ2-1, with no clear D. Trimming cost V 1 base and J 5 bases, with 9 bases left between them. The CDR3 extends over 14 amino acids. Germline CDR1 is LNHDA and CDR2 is SQIVND (reference sequence). The CDR3: CASSIAEGDNEQFF. For the CDR3, the DNA is TGTGCCAGTAGTATAGCGGAAGGAGACAATGAGCAGTTCTTC.

This clonotype has only one observation. This sequence joins TRBV29-1 and TRBJ1-1; 7 bases agree with TRBD1. V lost 4 bases and J lost 8; bases outside the gene matches: 7. The CDR3 is made up of 12 amino acids. CDR1 SQVTM and CDR2 ANQGSEA come from the germline V gene. In nucleotides, the CDR3 is TGCAGCGTTGCGACGGGACAGCGAGAAGCTTTCTTT. Translating it yields CSVATGQREAFF.

This clonotype was recorded many times. The chain joins TRBV9 to TRBJ2-7, with 7 nucleotides matching TRBD2. Germline V gene lookup returns CDR1 SGDLS and CDR2 YYNGEE. The length of the CDR3 is 16 residues. Germline trimming cut 0 bases from V and 0 bases from J; bases unmatched to any gene: 6. CDR3 nucleotide sequence: TGTGCCAGCAGCGTAGGGGAGGGATTCAGCTCCTACGAGCAGTACTTC. It is translated as CASSVGEGFSSYEQYF.

V is TRBV20-1 and J is TRBJ1-2; D is uncertain. In germline, CDR1 is DFQATT, CDR2 SNEGSKA (reference sequence). The CDR3 loop spans 9 amino acids. Trimming cost V 3 bases and J 14 bases, with 10 bases left between them. CDR3 nucleotide sequence: TGCAGTGCTAGTGTTGGGTGGACCTTC. This sequence encodes CSASVGWTF.

The gene calls are TRBV24-1 and TRBJ2-3; TRBD1 matches 8 bases. This CDR3 has 15 residues. Germline V lookup: CDR1 KGHDR, CDR2 SFDVKD. V gave up 0 bases and J gave up 4 bases; unmatched junction bases: 2. CDR3 bases: TGTGCCACCAGTGATTTGGTACAGGGGGCAGATACGCAGTATTTT. Residues: CATSDLVQGADTQYF.

The chain combines TRBV19 with TRBJ2-2; 11 nucleotides align to TRBD2. The germline gives CDR1 LNHDA, CDR2 SQIVND (reference sequence). Losses at the gene ends were 5 bases for V and 7 bases for J; bases not matched to a gene: 15. This CDR3 comprises 18 residues. CDR3 amino acids: CASSAKLRLAGQVGELFF. The CDR3 DNA follows: TGTGCCAGTAGTGCAAAACTTAGACTAGCGGGGCAGGTCGGGGAGCTGTTTTTT.

Sample share makes this clonotype medium-sized. The chain couples TRBV10-3 to TRBJ2-3; either TRBD1 or TRBD2 may fit D (5 bases each). The CDR3 has 17 amino acids. The germline V and J ends were trimmed by 0 bases and 6 bases, with 19 bases remaining between them. Germline lookup yields CDR1 ENHRY and CDR2 SYGVKD. The CDR3, as DNA: TGTGCCATCAGTGAGTCGAGGGCTGGGACCCGGGCGGATACGCAGTATTTT. Its translation is CAISESRAGTRADTQYF.

This chain links TRBV25-1 with TRBJ2-3; 9 nucleotides agree with TRBD1. This CDR3 has 16 amino acids. The J segment lost 5 bases and the V segment lost 4 bases, leaving 10 bases of the junction unmatched. Germline CDR1 reads MGHDK; CDR2 reads SYGVNS. The CDR3 DNA sequence: TGTGCCAGCAGTGCCCTGGGGACAGGGAAAGTAGATACGCAGTATTTT. Translating gives CASSALGTGKVDTQYF.

The rearrangement links TRBV11-2 to TRBJ2-2; D unclear. This CDR3 contains 14 residues. Trimming pared 2 bases from V and 0 bases from J, leaving 4 bases between. Germline V gene data show CDR1 as SGHAT and CDR2 as FQNNGV. CDR3 nucleotide sequence: TGTGCCAGCAGCTTACACTCGAACACCGGGGAGCTGTTTTTT. The encoded protein is CASSLHSNTGELFF.

The gene calls are TRBV10-3 and TRBJ1-2; weak D call: TRBD1 (6 bases). This CDR3 region has 13 residues. CDR1 and CDR2 from the germline V gene are ENHRY and SYGVKD. Trimming removed 3 bases from V and 4 bases from J, with 9 bases in between. CDR3 region: CAISDRGSYGYTF. The CDR3 nucleotides read TGTGCCATCAGTGACAGGGGCTCCTATGGCTACACCTTC.